This entry describes one T cell receptor beta chain. Generated by immunoSEQ multiplex PCR, the TCRdb table keeps only in-frame clones and is missing some. The top ten clones hold 0.39% of a sample with millions of clones, more than 80% of them seen once. The CDR3 consists of 15 residues. Germline assignment: CDR1 SEHNR and CDR2 FQNEAQ (reference sequence). Trimming left V 5 bases short and J 2 bases short, with 12 bases between. This entry comes from a study of shared clonotypes between healthy human individuals. The sequence was obtained from a man between 18 and 35 years old in good health. Some clones in this sample may be carry-over from other donors' samples. V is TRBV7-9 and J is TRBJ1-4, with a weak D call TRBD1 (5 bases). The sequenced material came from naive CD4+ T cells from PBMCs. Subset specified: CD45RA+ positively selected. For the CDR3, the DNA is TGTGCCAGCAGCCGCCGACAGTCTACTAATGAAAAACTGTTTTTT. This translates into CASSRRQSTNEKLFF.